The rows below give T cell receptor beta chains drawn from one sample of a study of T cell responses to AZD1222 COVID-19 vaccine. The assay was immunoSEQ multiplex PCR, and TCRdb's table has in-frame clones only and misses some. The sample has over 100,000 clones; 90% are singletons. Sequences were derived from peripheral blood, sampled on day 0 of AZD1222 vaccination. The source of these receptors is an adult in good health. Each CDR3 is given with its conserved first and last residue. Fields, in order: J gene, clone size, V gene, D gene, CDR3 DNA, CDR3 protein. D genes are given only for firm matches. Clone size appears in some rows only: once, few, many, or a class for an expanded clone.

>TRBJ1-6|.|TRBV7-9|TRBD1
TGTGCCAGCAGCTCGGGACAGGGGGAATTCGATTCACCCCTCCACTTT
CASSSGQGEFDSPLHF
>TRBJ2-7|.|TRBV19|TRBD1
TGTGCCAGTAGTATCGGCAGGGGGCAGGAGCAGTACTTC
CASSIGRGQEQYF
>TRBJ1-5|.|TRBV6-1|.
TGTGCCAGCAGTGAGGGCAGGGCAAGTCAGCCCCAGCATTTT
CASSEGRASQPQHF
>TRBJ2-5|.|TRBV5-8|TRBD2
TGTGCCAGCAGCCCTGGACTAGCGGGGGGGTTGTCGGTGGAGACCCAGTACTTC
CASSPGLAGGLSVETQYF
>TRBJ1-4|.|TRBV28|.
TGTGCCAGCAGGGTAGGGTTGGCTAATGAAAAACTGTTTTTT
CASRVGLANEKLFF
>TRBJ1-2|once|TRBV10-1|.
TGCGCCAGCAGCGACGGACCGTATGGCTACACCTTC
CASSDGPYGYTF
>TRBJ2-5|.|TRBV19|TRBD1
TGTGCCAGTGTGTATGGGACAGGGTCTCGAGAGACCCAGTACTTC
CASVYGTGSRETQYF
>TRBJ1-3|.|TRBV5-1|.
TGCGCCAGCAGCTTGGCCTTAGGGATGGGAAACACCATATATTTT
CASSLALGMGNTIYF
>TRBJ2-7|.|TRBV7-2|.
TGTGCCAGCAGCCACCCCCCTGTCTACGAGCAGTACTTC
CASSHPPVYEQYF
>TRBJ1-2|.|TRBV7-2|.
TGTGCCAGCAGCCGATTGACAGAGAGCTACACCTTC
CASSRLTESYTF
>TRBJ1-4|.|TRBV6-5|TRBD1
TGTGCCAGCAGTTACCAGGGGGGAATGGGTGAAAAACTGTTTTTT
CASSYQGGMGEKLFF
>TRBJ2-3|once|TRBV7-9|TRBD1
TGTGCCAGCAGCCCTATACAGGGGCAGGACACAGATACGCAGTATTTT
CASSPIQGQDTDTQYF
>TRBJ2-3|.|TRBV6-6|.
TGTGCCAGCAGAGTAGAACAGGTTACAGATACGCAGTATTTT
CASRVEQVTDTQYF
>TRBJ1-2|.|TRBV11-3|.
TGTGCCAGCAGCTTAGACGGATATGGCTACACCTTC
CASSLDGYGYTF
>TRBJ1-2|.|TRBV4-3|TRBD1
TGCGCCAGCAGCCAGACAGGGCTTTATGGCTACACCTTC
CASSQTGLYGYTF
>TRBJ2-1|.|TRBV19|TRBD2
TGTGCCAGTAGTATAGTGGGACTAGCGGGAGGCAATGAGCAGTTCTTC
CASSIVGLAGGNEQFF
>TRBJ1-1|.|TRBV7-8|.
TGTGCCAGCAGCTTAGCGGGAAGACCGGCCTATTCTGCTTTCTTT
CASSLAGRPAYSAFF
>TRBJ1-1|.|TRBV4-2|.
TGTGCCAGCAGCCAAGGTCCCAACACTGAAGCTTTCTTT
CASSQGPNTEAFF
>TRBJ1-2|.|TRBV5-4|.
TGTGCCAGCAGCTTGGATTCCGGGGGCGCCCGCGGCTACACCTTC
CASSLDSGGARGYTF
>TRBJ1-2|.|TRBV27|TRBD1
TGTGCCAGCAGTCCAAACAGGGGGCTGGTTTATGGCTACACCTTC
CASSPNRGLVYGYTF
>TRBJ2-7|few|TRBV28|.
TGTGCCAGCCTTCCGGCAGGCAGGGGTTACGAGCAGTACTTC
CASLPAGRGYEQYF
>TRBJ2-1|.|TRBV6-4|.
TGTGCCAGCAGTGAAGGCAGTTACAATGAGCAGTTCTTC
CASSEGSYNEQFF
>TRBJ2-2|.|TRBV5-1|.
TGCGCCAGCAGCGATCAAGTACGGGCGGGGGAGCTGTTTTTT
CASSDQVRAGELFF
>TRBJ2-3|.|TRBV4-3|TRBD2
TGCGCCAGCAGCCTGATACGCTCCAAGCGGGGGGGCAGGGCTCGCACAGATACGCAGTATTTT
CASSLIRSKRGGRARTDTQYF
>TRBJ2-7|.|TRBV2|TRBD1
TGTGCCAGCAGTAGGACCGGACAGGTCGGTACCTACGAGCAGTACTTC
CASSRTGQVGTYEQYF
>TRBJ2-1|.|TRBV5-5|TRBD2
TGTGCCAGCAGCGAGGGACTAGCTTACAATGAGCAGTTCTTC
CASSEGLAYNEQFF
>TRBJ2-7|.|TRBV7-2|TRBD2
TGTGCCAGCAGCGGAGCGGGGGGAGGAGCCTACGAGCAGTACTTC
CASSGAGGGAYEQYF
>TRBJ2-5|.|TRBV10-3|.
TGTGCCATCAGTGAGTCTGGGGCAGGGGAGACCCAGTACTTC
CAISESGAGETQYF
>TRBJ1-3|.|TRBV9|.
TGTGCCAGCAGCGTAGAGAAGGCGGGCTCTGGAAACACCATATATTTT
CASSVEKAGSGNTIYF
>TRBJ1-2|.|TRBV3-1/TRBV3-2|TRBD1
TGTGCCAGCAGTTACGCGGACAGGGGGGCTGGCTACACCTTC
CASSYADRGAGYTF
>TRBJ1-3|.|TRBV7-2|.
TGTGCCAGCAGAGGCGCCTCTGGAAACACCATATATTTT
CASRGASGNTIYF
>TRBJ1-2|.|TRBV30|.
TGTGCCTGGAGGCCTAGGACAGTTATTCTCTATGGCTACACCTTC
CAWRPRTVILYGYTF
>TRBJ1-1|.|TRBV7-9|.
TGTGCCAGCAGCTTCGGGAACACTGAAGCTTTCTTT
CASSFGNTEAFF
>TRBJ1-4|once|TRBV7-9|TRBD1
TGTGCCAGCAGCATCCAGGGGGCCGCAACTAATGAAAAACTGTTTTTT
CASSIQGAATNEKLFF
>TRBJ2-2|few|TRBV6-1|TRBD2
TGTGCCAGCAGTGAAATAGCGGGGATGAACACCGGGGAGCTGTTTTTT
CASSEIAGMNTGELFF